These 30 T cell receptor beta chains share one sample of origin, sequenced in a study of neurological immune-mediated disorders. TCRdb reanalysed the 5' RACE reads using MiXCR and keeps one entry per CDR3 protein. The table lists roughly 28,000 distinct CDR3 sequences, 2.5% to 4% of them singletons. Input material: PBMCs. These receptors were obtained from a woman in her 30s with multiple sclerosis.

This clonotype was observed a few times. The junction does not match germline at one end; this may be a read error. The chain's CDR3 is CASSLQTGANSPLNF. In DNA, the CDR3 is TGTGCCAGCAGCTTACAGACGGGGGCTAATTCACCCCTCAACTTT. This chain connects TRBV7-2 to TRBJ1-6; D is perhaps TRBD1 (6 bases). Per the germline V gene, CDR1 is SGHTA and CDR2 is FQGNSA. The CDR3 consists of 15 residues.

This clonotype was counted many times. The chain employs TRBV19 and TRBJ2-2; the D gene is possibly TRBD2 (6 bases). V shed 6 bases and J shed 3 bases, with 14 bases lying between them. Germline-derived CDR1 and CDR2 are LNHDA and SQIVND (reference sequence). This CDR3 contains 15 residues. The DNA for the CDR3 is TGTGCCAGTAGAAAACGGGAGTGGTACACCGGGGAGCTGTTTTTT. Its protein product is CASRKREWYTGELFF. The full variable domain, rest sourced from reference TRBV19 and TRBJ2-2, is DGGITQSPKYLFRKEGQNVTLSCEQNLNHDAMYWYRQDPGQGLRLIYYSQIVNDFQKGDIAEGYSVSREKKESFPLTVTSAQKNPTAFYLCASRKREWYTGELFFGEGSRLTVL.

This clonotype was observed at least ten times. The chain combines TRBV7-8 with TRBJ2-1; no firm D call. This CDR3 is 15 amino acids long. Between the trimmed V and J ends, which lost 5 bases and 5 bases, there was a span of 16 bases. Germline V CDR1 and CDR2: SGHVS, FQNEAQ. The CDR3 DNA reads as TGTGCCAGCAGCCTGGAACCTTATACTGACAATGAGCAGTTCTTC. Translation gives CASSLEPYTDNEQFF. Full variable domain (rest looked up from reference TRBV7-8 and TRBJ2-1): GAGVSQSPRYKVAKRGQDVALRCDPISGHVSLFWYQQALGQGPEFLTYFQNEAQLDKSGLPSDRFFAERPEGSVSTLKIQRTQQEDSAVYLCASSLEPYTDNEQFFGPGTRLTVL.

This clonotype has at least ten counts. This CDR3 is CASSQDGTGWYEQYF. The CDR3 DNA reads TGCGCCAGCAGCCAAGATGGGACAGGGTGGTACGAGCAGTACTTC. This chain uses TRBV4-3 with TRBJ2-7; 9 bases align to TRBD1. In germline, CDR1 is LGHNA, CDR2 YSLEER. The CDR3 is 15 residues long. With V trimmed by 0 bases and J by 4 bases, 4 bases remained unmatched.

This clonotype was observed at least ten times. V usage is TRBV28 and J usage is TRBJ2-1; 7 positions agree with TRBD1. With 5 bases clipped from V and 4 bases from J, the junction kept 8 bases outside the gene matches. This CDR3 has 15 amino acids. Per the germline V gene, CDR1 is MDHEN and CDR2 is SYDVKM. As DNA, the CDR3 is TGTGCCAGCAGTCCGTCGGGCAGGGGGTACAATGAGCAGTTCTTC. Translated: CASSPSGRGYNEQFF.

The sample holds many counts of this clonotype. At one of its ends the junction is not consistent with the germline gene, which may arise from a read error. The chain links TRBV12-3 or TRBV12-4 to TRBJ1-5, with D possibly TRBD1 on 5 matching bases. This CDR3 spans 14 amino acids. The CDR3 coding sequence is TGTGCCAGCAGTTTAGGGCAGGGTAATCAGCCCCAGAATTTT. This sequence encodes CASSLGQGNQPQNF.

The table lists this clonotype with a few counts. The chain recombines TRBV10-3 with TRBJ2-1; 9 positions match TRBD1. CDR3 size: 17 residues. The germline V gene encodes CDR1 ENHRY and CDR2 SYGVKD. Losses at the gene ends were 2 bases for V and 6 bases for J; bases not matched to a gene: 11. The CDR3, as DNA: TGTGCCATCAGTGAGCTACCTCCCGGGACAGGGTCCAATGAGCAGTTCTTC. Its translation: CAISELPPGTGSNEQFF.

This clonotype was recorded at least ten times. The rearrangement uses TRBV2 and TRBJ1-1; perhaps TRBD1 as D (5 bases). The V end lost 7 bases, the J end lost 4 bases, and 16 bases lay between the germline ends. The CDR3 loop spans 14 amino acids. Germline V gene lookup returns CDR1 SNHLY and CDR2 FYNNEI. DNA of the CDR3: TGTGCCAGCACCCCTTTAGGGGCGGGCACTGAAGCTTTCTTT. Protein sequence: CASTPLGAGTEAFF.

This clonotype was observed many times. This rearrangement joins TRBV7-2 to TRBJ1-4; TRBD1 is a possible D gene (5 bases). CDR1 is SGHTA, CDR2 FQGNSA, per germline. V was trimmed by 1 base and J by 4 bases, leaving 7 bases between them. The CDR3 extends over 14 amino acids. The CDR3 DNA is TGTGCCAGCAGCTTAGGGGGCCTTAATGAAAAACTGTTTTTT. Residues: CASSLGGLNEKLFF.

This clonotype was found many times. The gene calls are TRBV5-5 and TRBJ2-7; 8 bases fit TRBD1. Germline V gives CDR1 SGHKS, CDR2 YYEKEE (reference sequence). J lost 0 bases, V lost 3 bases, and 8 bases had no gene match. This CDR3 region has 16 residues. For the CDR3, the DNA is TGTGCCAGCAGCTCTCCGGGGACAGGCCTCTCCTACGAGCAGTACTTC. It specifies CASSSPGTGLSYEQYF.

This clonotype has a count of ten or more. The CDR3 DNA is TGTGCCAGCAGCAGCCGTACCGGACAGGGAACGGAGCAGTTCTTC. Protein sequence: CASSSRTGQGTEQFF. This chain uses TRBV5-6 with TRBJ2-1, with 8 bases identical to TRBD1. Trimming took 4 bases from V and 10 from J; bases not matched to a gene: 13. The CDR3 is made up of 15 amino acids. Germline-derived CDR1 and CDR2 are SGHDT and YYEEEE.

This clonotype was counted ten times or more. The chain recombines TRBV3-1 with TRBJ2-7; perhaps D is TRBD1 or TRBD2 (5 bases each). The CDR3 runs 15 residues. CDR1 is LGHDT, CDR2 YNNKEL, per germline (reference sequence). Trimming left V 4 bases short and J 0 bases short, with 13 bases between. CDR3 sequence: CASSRDASFSYEQYF. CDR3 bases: TGTGCCAGCAGCCGGGACGCGAGCTTCTCCTACGAGCAGTACTTC.

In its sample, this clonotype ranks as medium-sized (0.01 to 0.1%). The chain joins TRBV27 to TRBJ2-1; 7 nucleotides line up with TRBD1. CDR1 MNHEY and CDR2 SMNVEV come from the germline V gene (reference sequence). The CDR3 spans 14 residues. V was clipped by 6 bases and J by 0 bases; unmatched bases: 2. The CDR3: CASSGTASYNEQFF. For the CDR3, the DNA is TGTGCCAGCAGCGGGACAGCCTCCTACAATGAGCAGTTCTTC.

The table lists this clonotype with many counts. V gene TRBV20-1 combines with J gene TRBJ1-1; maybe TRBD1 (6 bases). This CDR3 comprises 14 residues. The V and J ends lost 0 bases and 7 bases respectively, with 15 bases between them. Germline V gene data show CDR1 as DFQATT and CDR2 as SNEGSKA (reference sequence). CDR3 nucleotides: TGCAGTGCTAGAGATCGGGGGGGGCTGAGTGAAGCTTTCTTT. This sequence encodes CSARDRGGLSEAFF.

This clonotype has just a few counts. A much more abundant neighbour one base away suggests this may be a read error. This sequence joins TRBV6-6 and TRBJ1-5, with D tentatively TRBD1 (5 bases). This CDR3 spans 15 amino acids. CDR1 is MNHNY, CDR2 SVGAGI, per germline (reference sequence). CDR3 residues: CASSYLQVSNQPQNF. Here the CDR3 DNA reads TGTGCCAGCAGTTACTTACAGGTTAGCAATCAGCCCCAGAATTTT.

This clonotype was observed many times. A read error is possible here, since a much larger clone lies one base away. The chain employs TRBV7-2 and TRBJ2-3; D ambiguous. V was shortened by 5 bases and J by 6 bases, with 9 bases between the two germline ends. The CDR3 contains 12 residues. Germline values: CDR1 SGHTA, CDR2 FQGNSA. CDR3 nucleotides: TGTGCCAGCAGCACGCAACAGGATACGCAGTATTTT. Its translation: CASSTQQDTQYF.

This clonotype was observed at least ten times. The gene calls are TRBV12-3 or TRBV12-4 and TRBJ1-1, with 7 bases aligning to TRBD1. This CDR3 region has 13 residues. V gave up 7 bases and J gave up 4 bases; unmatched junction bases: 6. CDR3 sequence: CASIQQGFTEAFF. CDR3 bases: TGTGCCAGCATTCAACAGGGGTTCACTGAAGCTTTCTTT.

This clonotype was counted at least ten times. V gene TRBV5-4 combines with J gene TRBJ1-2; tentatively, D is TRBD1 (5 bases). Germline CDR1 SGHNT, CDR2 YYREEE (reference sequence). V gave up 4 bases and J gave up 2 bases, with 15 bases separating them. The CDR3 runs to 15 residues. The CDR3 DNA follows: TGTGCCAGCAGCCAAATGCGCCGGGACAACTATGGCTACACCTTC. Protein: CASSQMRRDNYGYTF.

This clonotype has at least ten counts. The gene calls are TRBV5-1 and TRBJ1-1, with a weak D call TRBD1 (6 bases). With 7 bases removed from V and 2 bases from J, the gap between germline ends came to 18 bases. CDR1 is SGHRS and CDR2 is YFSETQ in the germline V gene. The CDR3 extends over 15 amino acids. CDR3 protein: CASSQPAGVNTEAFF. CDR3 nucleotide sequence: TGCGCCAGCTCCCAACCAGCAGGGGTTAACACTGAAGCTTTCTTT.

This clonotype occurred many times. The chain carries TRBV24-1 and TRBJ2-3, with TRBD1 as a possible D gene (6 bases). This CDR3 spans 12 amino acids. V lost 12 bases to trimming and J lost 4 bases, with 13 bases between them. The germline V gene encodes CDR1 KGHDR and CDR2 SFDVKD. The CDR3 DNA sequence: TGTGCCTCACAGGGTCAAGCAGATACGCAGTATTTT. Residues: CASQGQADTQYF.

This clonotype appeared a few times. CDR3 nucleotides: TGTGCCAGCAGCTTCCGTAGAGGGACCGAGAACACTGAAGCTTTCTTT. It specifies CASSFRRGTENTEAFF. The chain recombines TRBV7-2 with TRBJ1-1; the D gene is possibly TRBD1 (5 bases). V was cut by 3 bases and J by 1 base, with 15 bases left in between. CDR3 length: 16 amino acids. CDR1 SGHTA and CDR2 FQGNSA come from the germline V gene.

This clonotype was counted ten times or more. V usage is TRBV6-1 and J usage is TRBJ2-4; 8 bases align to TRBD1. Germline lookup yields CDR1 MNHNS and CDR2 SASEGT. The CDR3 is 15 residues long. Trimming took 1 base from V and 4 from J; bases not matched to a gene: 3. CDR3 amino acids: CASSEGRTGKNIQYF. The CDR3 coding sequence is TGTGCCAGCAGTGAAGGTAGGACAGGGAAAAACATTCAGTACTTC.

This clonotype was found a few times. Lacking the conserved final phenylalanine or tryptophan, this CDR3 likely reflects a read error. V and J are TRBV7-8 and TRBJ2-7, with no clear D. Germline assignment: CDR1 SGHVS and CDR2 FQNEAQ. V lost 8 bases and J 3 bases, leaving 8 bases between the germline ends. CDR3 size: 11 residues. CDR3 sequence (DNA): TGTGCCAGCGGCTGGGGCTACGAGCAGTACAAC. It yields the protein CASGWGYEQYN.

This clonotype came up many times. The CDR3 loop is CASSQGVAEAYEQYF. As DNA, the CDR3 is TGCGCCAGCAGCCAAGGGGTAGCGGAAGCCTACGAGCAGTACTTC. The chain uses TRBV4-3 and TRBJ2-7, with D maybe TRBD2 (6 bases). The CDR3 covers 15 residues. CDR1 and CDR2 (germline): LGHNA, YSLEER. Deletions cut 1 base from V and 2 bases from J, with 12 bases between.

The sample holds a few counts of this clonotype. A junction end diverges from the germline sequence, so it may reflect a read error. CDR3 sequence reads: CASSPQERQTNQPQNF. Written as DNA, the CDR3 is TGTGCCAGCAGCCCTCAGGAGAGGCAGACTAATCAGCCCCAGAATTTT. The V and J genes are TRBV7-8 and TRBJ1-5; no reliable D call. CDR1 is SGHVS, CDR2 FQNEAQ, per germline. This CDR3 is 16 amino acids long.

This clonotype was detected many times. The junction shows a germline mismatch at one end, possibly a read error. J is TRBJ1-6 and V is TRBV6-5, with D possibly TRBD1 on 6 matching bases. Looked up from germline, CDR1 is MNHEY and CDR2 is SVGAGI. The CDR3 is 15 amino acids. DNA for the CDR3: TGTGCCAGCAAAACAAAACAGGGATATAATTCACCCCTCAACTTT. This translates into CASKTKQGYNSPLNF.

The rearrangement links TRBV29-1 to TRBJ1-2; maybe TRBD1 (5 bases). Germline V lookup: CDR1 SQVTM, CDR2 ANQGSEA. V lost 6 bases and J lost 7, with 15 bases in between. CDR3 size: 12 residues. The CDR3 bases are TGCAGCGTCTGGGGAAAGGGGCTTGGCTACACCTTC. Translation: CSVWGKGLGYTF.

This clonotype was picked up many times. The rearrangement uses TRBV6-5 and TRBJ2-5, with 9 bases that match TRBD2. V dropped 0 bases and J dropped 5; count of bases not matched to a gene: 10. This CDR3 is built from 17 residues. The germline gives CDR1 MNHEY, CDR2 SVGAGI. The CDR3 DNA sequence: TGTGCCAGCAGTTACTCTCTGTTCGCGGGAGGGGGGGAGACCCAGTACTTC. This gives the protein CASSYSLFAGGGETQYF.

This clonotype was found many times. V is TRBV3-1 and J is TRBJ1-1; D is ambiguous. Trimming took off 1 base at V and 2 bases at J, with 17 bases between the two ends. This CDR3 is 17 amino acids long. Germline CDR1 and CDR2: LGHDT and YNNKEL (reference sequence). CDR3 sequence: CASSQGFLREYNTEAFF. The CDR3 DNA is TGTGCCAGCAGCCAAGGTTTCTTAAGGGAATATAACACTGAAGCTTTCTTT.

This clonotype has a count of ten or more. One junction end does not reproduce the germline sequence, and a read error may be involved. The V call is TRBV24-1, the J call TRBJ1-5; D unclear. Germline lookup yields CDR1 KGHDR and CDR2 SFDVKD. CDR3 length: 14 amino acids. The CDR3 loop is CATSDFFSNQPQNF. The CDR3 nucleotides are TGTGCCACCAGTGATTTCTTTTCGAATCAGCCCCAGAATTTT.